The entry below gives a single T cell receptor beta chain sequence along with its context. The antigen is unknown. The sample originates from a study of OX40 agonist ivuxolimab in advanced cancers. Overall study context: The dose of intravenous ivuxolimab that patients received every 2 weeks ranged from 0.01 to 10 mg/kg. Earlier treatment with anti-PD-1, anti-PD-L1 or anti-CTLA-4 was permitted, and around 36% had received some.

The repertoire was sequenced with immunoSEQ multiplex PCR; TCRdb's copy has only in-frame clones and lacks some. The sample records tens of thousands of clones, 88% being singletons. Findings and limits, study-wide: Mean expanded clone counts were higher in CD8+ than CD4+ T cells. Still undetermined is the antigen specificity of the expanded peripheral T cells.

There are 16 residues in the CDR3. The V and J ends lost 8 bases and 1 base, in that order; junction bases with no gene match: 11. The germline CDR1 and CDR2 sequences are SGHKS and YYEKEE (reference sequence). This chain connects TRBV5-5 to TRBJ2-2; 7 bases fit TRBD2. The specimen comprised CD4+ or CD8+ T cells sorted from blood, sampled in a trial of the OX40 agonist ivuxolimab. The clonotype comes from an adult with an advanced solid tumor such as melanoma, head and neck, liver or kidney cancer. CDR3 in amino acids: CASNRLAAGNTGELFF. Written as DNA, the CDR3 is TGTGCCAGTAATCGCCTAGCGGCGGGGAACACCGGGGAGCTGTTTTTT.